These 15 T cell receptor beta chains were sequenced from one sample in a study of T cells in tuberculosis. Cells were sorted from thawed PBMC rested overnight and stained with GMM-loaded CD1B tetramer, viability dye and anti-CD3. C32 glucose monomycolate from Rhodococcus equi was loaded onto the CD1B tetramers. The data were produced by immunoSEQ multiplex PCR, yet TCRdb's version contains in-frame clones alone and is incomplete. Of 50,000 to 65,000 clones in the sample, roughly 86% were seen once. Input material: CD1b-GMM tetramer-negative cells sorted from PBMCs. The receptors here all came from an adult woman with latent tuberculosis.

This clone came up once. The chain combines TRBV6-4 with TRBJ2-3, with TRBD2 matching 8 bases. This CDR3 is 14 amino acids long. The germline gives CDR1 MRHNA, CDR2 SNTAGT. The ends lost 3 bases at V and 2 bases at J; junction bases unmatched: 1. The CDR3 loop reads CASSDSGATDTQYF. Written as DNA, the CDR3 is TGTGCCAGCAGTGATAGCGGGGCCACAGATACGCAGTATTTT.

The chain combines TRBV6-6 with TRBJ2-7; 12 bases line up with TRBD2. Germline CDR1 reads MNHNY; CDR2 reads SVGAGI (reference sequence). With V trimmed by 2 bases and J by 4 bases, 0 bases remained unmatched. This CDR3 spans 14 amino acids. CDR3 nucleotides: TGTGCCAGCAGTTACGGACTAGCGGGATACGAGCAGTACTTC. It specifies CASSYGLAGYEQYF.

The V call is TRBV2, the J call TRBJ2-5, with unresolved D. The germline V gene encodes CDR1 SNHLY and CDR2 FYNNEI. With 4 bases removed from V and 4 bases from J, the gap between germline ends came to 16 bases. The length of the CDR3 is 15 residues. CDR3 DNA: TGTGCCAGCAGTGGAAGACTCCGGGTGGTAGAGACCCAGTACTTC. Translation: CASSGRLRVVETQYF.

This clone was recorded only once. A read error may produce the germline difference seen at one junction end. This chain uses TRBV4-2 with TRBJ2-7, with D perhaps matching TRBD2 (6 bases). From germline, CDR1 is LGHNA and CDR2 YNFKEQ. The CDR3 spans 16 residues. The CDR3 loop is CASSPRGQDHSYGQYF. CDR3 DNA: TGTGCCAGCAGCCCGCGGGGTCAGGACCACTCCTACGGGCAGTACTTC.

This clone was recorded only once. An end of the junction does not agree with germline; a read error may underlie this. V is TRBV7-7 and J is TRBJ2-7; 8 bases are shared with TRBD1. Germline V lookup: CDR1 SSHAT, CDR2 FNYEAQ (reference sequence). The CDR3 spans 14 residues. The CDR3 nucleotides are TGTGCTAGCAGCTTAGACAGGGGATCCTACGAGCAGTACTTC. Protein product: CASSLDRGSYEQYF.

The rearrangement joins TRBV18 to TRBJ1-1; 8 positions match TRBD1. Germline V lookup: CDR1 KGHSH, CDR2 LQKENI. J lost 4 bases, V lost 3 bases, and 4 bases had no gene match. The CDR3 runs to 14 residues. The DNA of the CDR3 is TGTGCCAGCTCACCGACAGGGGTTCCCACTGAAGCTTTCTTT. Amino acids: CASSPTGVPTEAFF.

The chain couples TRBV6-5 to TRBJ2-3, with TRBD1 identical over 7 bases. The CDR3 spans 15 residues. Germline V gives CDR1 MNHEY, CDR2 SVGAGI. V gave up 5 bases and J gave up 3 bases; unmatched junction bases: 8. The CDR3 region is CASSKGGRGTDTQYF. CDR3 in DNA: TGTGCCAGCAGTAAAGGGGGCCGAGGAACAGATACGCAGTATTTT.

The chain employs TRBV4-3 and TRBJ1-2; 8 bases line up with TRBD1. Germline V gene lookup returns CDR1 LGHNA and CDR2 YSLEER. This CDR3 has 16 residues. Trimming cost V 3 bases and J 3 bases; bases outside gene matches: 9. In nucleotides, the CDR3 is TGCGCCAGCAGCCAGGACAGGGAGAGTGGTTACTATGGCTACACCTTC. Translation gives CASSQDRESGYYGYTF.

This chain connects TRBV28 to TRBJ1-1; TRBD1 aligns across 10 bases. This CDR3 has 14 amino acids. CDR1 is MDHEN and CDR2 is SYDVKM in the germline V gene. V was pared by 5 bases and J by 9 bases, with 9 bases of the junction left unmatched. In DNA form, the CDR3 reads TGTGCCAGCAGTACACCGGGACAGGGGCAGAAAGCTTTCTTT. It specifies CASSTPGQGQKAFF.

The CDR3 DNA reads TGTGCCAGCAGTGATGGACAGGGGACGTGGGAGCAGTACTTC. Amino acid sequence: CASSDGQGTWEQYF. The gene calls are TRBV6-5 and TRBJ2-7; 9 nucleotides agree with TRBD1. Germline assignment: CDR1 MNHEY and CDR2 SVGAGI. V lost 5 bases, J lost 7 bases, and 9 bases stayed unmatched. The CDR3 length is 14 residues.

The CDR3 is CASKTEVGGGTDTQYF. The DNA for the CDR3 is TGTGCCAGCAAGACGGAAGTCGGGGGAGGCACAGATACGCAGTATTTT. This chain connects TRBV7-2 to TRBJ2-3, with a weak D call TRBD2 (6 bases). The CDR3 contains 16 residues. CDR1 and CDR2 from the germline V gene are SGHTA and FQGNSA. V lost 7 bases and J 1 base, leaving 18 bases between the germline ends.

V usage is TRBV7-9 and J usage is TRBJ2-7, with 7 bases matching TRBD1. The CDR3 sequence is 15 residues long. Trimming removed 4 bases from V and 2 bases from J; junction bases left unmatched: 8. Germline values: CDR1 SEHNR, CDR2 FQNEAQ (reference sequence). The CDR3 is CASSSPWGTAYEQYF. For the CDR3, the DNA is TGTGCCAGCAGCTCGCCGTGGGGGACAGCCTACGAGCAGTACTTC.

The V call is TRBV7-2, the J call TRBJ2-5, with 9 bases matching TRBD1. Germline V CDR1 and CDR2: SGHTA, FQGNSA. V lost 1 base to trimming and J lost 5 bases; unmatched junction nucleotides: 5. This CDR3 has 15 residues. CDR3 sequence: CASSLGGTGMETQYF. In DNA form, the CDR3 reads TGTGCCAGCAGCTTAGGCGGGACAGGGATGGAGACCCAGTACTTC.

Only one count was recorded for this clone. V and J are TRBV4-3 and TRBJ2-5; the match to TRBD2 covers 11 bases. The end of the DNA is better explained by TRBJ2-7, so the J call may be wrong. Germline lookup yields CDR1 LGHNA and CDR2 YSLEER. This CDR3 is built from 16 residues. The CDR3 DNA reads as TGCGCCAGCAGCCAAGATCTAGCGGGGGGAACCTACGAGCAGTACTTC. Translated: CASSQDLAGGTYEQYF.

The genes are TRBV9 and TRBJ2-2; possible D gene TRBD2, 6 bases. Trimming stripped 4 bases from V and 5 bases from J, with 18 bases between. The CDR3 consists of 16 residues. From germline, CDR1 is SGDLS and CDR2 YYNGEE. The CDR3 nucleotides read TGTGCCAGCAGCATCTCTGGGGGGAGTGAGACCGGGGAGCTGTTTTTT. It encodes CASSISGGSETGELFF.